Detailed here is one T cell receptor (beta chain). Its recognized antigen is unknown. No much larger clone exists at a distance of one base, and base qualities are not known. Graves' hyperthyroidism was defined as stable when no progression to ophthalmopathy occurred over 18 months of follow-up. Hyperthyroidism patients were newly diagnosed, had a disease duration of under 2 months, and were aged 18 to 65 years. The study excluded patients with uncontrolled infections, other autoimmune diseases, pregnancy or lactation. Diagnoses relied on clinical symptoms, serum thyroxine and TRAb, thyroid ultrasound and orbital computed tomography. PBMCs were separated from 7.5 to 10 ml of fresh peripheral blood using Ficoll-Paque density gradient centrifugation. Total RNA was extracted using Trizol reagent, and RNA quality was assessed on an Agilent 2100 Bioanalyzer. The TCR beta CDR3 regions were amplified from the RNA transcripts. For the first round of RT-PCR on the TCR CDR3, the HTBI primer set was used together with the Qiagen OneStep RT-PCR kit. Libraries were constructed in a second round of multiplex PCR, after which size selection and purification were carried out. The libraries were sequenced on an Illumina HiSeq2000 using paired-end 100 bp reads. The authors processed their data as follows. Raw data were processed with SOAPnuke, discarding reads with adapters, uncalled bases, mean Phred below 15, or no exact constant-primer or identifier match. COPE v1.2.5 was used to merge high-quality paired reads, and clonotypes were defined as unique nucleotide sequences. MiTCR v1.1 was used to align the clonotypes against IMGT TRBV, TRBD and TRBJ reference segments. Analysis was restricted to V-J combinations with a frequency above 0.0001, which covered roughly 99% of repertoires. The TCS score was defined as F50 (clonal expansion) divided by E x V (chaos), with BLOSUM62-based TCRdist calculated between CDR3 peptides within each V-J. Welch's t-statistics and random forest reduced around 510 V-J features to fewer than 15, which were used in a naive Bayes classifier (R e1071). TCRdb redid the processing of the public reads, applying fastp at Q25 and MiXCR, and retained in-frame beta chains. Rows merge per CDR3 protein into single entries with the most common DNA and genes. The V and J calls and clone size are TCRdb's, not the authors'. The sample table shows fewer than 350,000 distinct CDR3 sequences, and 15% to 20% are seen once. About 49% of the sample is taken by the ten largest.

The data were taken from a study of T cells in Graves' hyperthyroidism and ophthalmopathy (dated by TCRdb to about 2019). Study-wide context: Peripheral blood was sampled at the time of initial diagnosis, prior to any treatment. The study also compared thyroid tissue and blood T-cell repertoires from about 6 Graves' hyperthyroidism patients. The paper describes TCR Vbeta CDR3 sequencing of fewer than 150 peripheral blood samples, made up of about 41 ophthalmopathy patients, around 73 hyperthyroidism patients and about 17 progressor patients. The 75 to 100 discovery patients were divided at random into training and test sets in a 7:3 ratio. Following sampling, methimazole starting at 30 mg daily was given to hyperthyroidism patients, and high-dose intravenous methylprednisolone was given to ophthalmopathy patients. Prospective prediction of ophthalmopathy was tested in an independent validation cohort consisting of about 19 hyperthyroidism patients and 15 to 17 patients who later progressed to ophthalmopathy. To identify TCR V-J signatures that set the groups apart, the researchers used a discovery cohort of 100 patients, made up of 40 to 45 with Graves' ophthalmopathy and 57 with stable Graves' hyperthyroidism.

The paper's findings and limits, for the study overall: Most expanded thyroid clonotypes (frequency above 0.001) were also detected in blood, suggesting blood repertoires may reflect thyroid immune responses. In validation, progression to ophthalmopathy was predicted by the model with nearly 71% sensitivity and 72.22% specificity, a median of about 6 months before onset. Ophthalmopathy was separated from stable hyperthyroidism by a 13 V-J signature model, with over 85% sensitivity and 81% to 83% specificity obtained in cross-validation and 80%/75% obtained in testing. No statistical method was used to set the sample size in advance, and investigators knew the group allocation.

CDR1 and CDR2 are read off the germline V gene as SQVTM and ANQGSEA. The V end loses 0 bases and the J end loses 8 bases, and a stretch of 8 bases separates them. The CDR3 numbers 12 residues from cysteine through phenylalanine. The DNA shown is the 36-base CDR3, in frame from base 1. The chain is encoded by TRBV29-1 joined to TRBJ2-1, with the D gene too uncertain to name. This TCR derives from a woman aged 50 to 65 with Graves' hyperthyroidism. Sequenced material: blood. The nucleotides are TGCAGCGTTGAAGAAAGGGCCTATGAGCAGTTCTTC. Protein translation: CSVEERAYEQFF.